This TCR beta chain was retrieved from a study of T cell responses to AZD1222 COVID-19 vaccine. Study-wide findings and caveats: A mostly white British donor set with more females was recruited, and clonal diversity was possibly underestimated. Per reports, nearly half of all spike-specific TCRs target regions that are unmutated in variants.

Germline CDR1 SGHTA, CDR2 FQGNSA. V shed 6 bases and J shed 0 bases, with 12 bases lying between them. CDR3 length: 14 amino acids. For this clone: Antigen specificity is unknown.

Clones were read by immunoSEQ multiplex PCR, and TCRdb kept only the in-frame ones, dropping some. The table shows more than 80,000 clones, with 65% to 90% occurring only once. The receptor's source is an adult in good health. This chain links TRBV7-2 with TRBJ2-7, with D perhaps being TRBD1 or TRBD2 (5 bases each). This material consisted of peripheral blood, taken on day 0 of AZD1222 vaccination. The CDR3: CASRPGRSSYEQYF. DNA for the CDR3: TGTGCCAGCAGACCGGGACGCAGCTCCTACGAGCAGTACTTC.